This entry lists 18 T cell receptor beta chains sequenced from one sample in a study of glioma-infiltrating T cells. Using RNA template, CDR3s of TCR alpha and beta were amplified with iRepertoire arm-PCR. MiXCR, applied by TCRdb to the multiplex PCR reads, yields one record per CDR3 protein. The profile covers about 200,000 distinct CDR3 sequences, with about 32% appearing a single time and 20% taken by the ten largest. What was sequenced was glioma tissue, nonneoplastic brain tissue, or PBMCs (not recorded which). The receptor set was obtained from a human donor with low-grade glioma or glioblastoma, undergoing nonglioma brain surgery, or in good health (not recorded which).

Ten or more counts support this clonotype. V and J are TRBV19 and TRBJ1-1, with D maybe TRBD1 (6 bases). V was cut by 3 bases and J by 7 bases, with 12 bases left in between. This CDR3 contains 13 residues. From germline, CDR1 is LNHDA and CDR2 SQIVND (reference sequence). Written as DNA, the CDR3 is TGTGCCAGTAGTATGGGGGCGACCAGTGAAGCTTTCTTT. Its protein is CASSMGATSEAFF.

In this sample, this clonotype turned up many times. The chain links TRBV28 to TRBJ2-7; D is unresolved. Germline values: CDR1 MDHEN, CDR2 SYDVKM. Trimming took 11 bases from V and 0 from J, leaving 11 bases between them. This CDR3 has 12 residues. The CDR3 region has the DNA TGTGCCGCTGGTGCAACCTCCTACGAGCAGTACTTC. Protein: CAAGATSYEQYF. Variable domain in full (rest from reference TRBV28 and TRBJ2-7): DVKVTQSSRYLVKRTGEKVFLECVQDMDHENMFWYRQDPGLGLRLIYFSYDVKMKEKGDIPEGYSVSREKKERFSLILESASTNQTSMYLCAAGATSYEQYFGPGTRLTVT.

This clonotype was counted only a few times. This sequence joins TRBV12-3 or TRBV12-4 and TRBJ2-7; D not certain. The V end was cut by 3 bases, the J end by 2 bases, with 8 bases between. This CDR3 is built from 13 residues. CDR3 sequence (DNA): TGTGCCAGCAGTTTTGCTCTAACCTACGAGCAGTACTTC. This sequence encodes CASSFALTYEQYF.

This clonotype was seen a handful of times. V usage is TRBV5-4 and J usage is TRBJ2-1, with 12 bases lining up with TRBD2. The V and J ends lost 2 bases and 6 bases, in that order; junction bases with no gene match: 9. This CDR3 is 17 amino acids long. The germline V gene encodes CDR1 SGHNT and CDR2 YYREEE (reference sequence). Here the CDR3 DNA reads TGTGCCAGCAGCTTATGGACTAGCGGGGACACAACCAATGAGCAGTTCTTC. It is translated as CASSLWTSGDTTNEQFF.

On this clonotype itself: A read error is possible here, since a much larger clone lies one base away. This chain joins TRBV19 and TRBJ2-7; TRBD2 is a possible D gene (6 bases). CDR3 size: 13 residues. Trimming took off 7 bases at V and 6 bases at J, with 16 bases between the two ends. Germline V gives CDR1 LNHDA, CDR2 SQIVND (reference sequence). CDR3 DNA: TGTGCCAGTATGGGCGGGATCCAGTCCGAGCAGTACTTC. Amino acids: CASMGGIQSEQYF. The full variable domain, with the rest looked up from reference TRBV19 and TRBJ2-7, is DGGITQSPKYLFRKEGQNVTLSCEQNLNHDAMYWYRQDPGQGLRLIYYSQIVNDFQKGDIAEGYSVSREKKESFPLTVTSAQKNPTAFYLCASMGGIQSEQYFGPGTRLTVT.

As regards this clonotype: An end of the junction does not agree with germline; a read error may underlie this. This CDR3 is CARSPGTAMNTEAFF. Written as DNA, the CDR3 is TGTGCCCGCAGTCCAGGGACAGCTATGAACACTGAAGCGTTCTTT. This rearrangement joins TRBV27 to TRBJ1-1, with TRBD1 matching over 7 bases. The CDR3 length is 15 residues. Germline V gives CDR1 MNHEY, CDR2 SMNVEV (reference sequence).

This clonotype was seen ten or more times. V is TRBV20-1 and J is TRBJ2-2, with D unclear. The CDR3 has 15 amino acids. With 3 bases removed from V and 0 bases from J, the gap between germline ends came to 11 bases. Germline values: CDR1 DFQATT, CDR2 SNEGSKA (reference sequence). CDR3 sequence (DNA): TGCAGTGCTAGGGATTCGGAAACGAACACCGGGGAGCTGTTTTTT. Amino acid sequence: CSARDSETNTGELFF.

This clonotype was recorded many times. V usage is TRBV27 and J usage is TRBJ1-5, with D possibly matching TRBD1 (6 bases). Germline loops: CDR1 MNHEY, CDR2 SMNVEV (reference sequence). CDR3 length equals 14 residues. The V end was cut by 3 bases, the J end by 10 bases, with 16 bases between. CDR3 sequence (DNA): TGTGCCAGCAGTTTCAACAGGGAAGGCGCCCCCCAGCATTTT. Translation gives CASSFNREGAPQHF.

This clonotype was counted many times. The chain links TRBV5-4 to TRBJ1-1, with 11 bases aligning to TRBD1. The CDR3 is 13 residues long. Germline V gives CDR1 SGHNT, CDR2 YYREEE (reference sequence). V dropped 4 bases and J dropped 12; count of bases not matched to a gene: 8. Here the CDR3 DNA reads TGTGCCAGCAGCCCTGGACAGGGGGCTAGAACTTTCTTT. It yields the protein CASSPGQGARTFF.

This clonotype was seen more than once but under ten times. The chain employs TRBV6-1 and TRBJ1-4; TRBD1 might be the D (6 bases). Germline CDR1 reads MNHNS; CDR2 reads SASEGT. This CDR3 is 15 amino acids long. Trimming took off 6 bases at V and 6 bases at J, with 17 bases between the two ends. CDR3 sequence reads: CASSSVGGLDEKLFF. The DNA of the CDR3 is TGTGCCAGCAGCAGTGTCGGGGGCCTTGATGAAAAACTGTTTTTT.

This clonotype was found a few times. In DNA form, the CDR3 reads TGTGCCAGCAGCACCAAAAAGGACGGCGAATACGAGCAGTACTTC. It yields the protein CASSTKKDGEYEQYF. The V call is TRBV5-4, the J call TRBJ2-7, with D unresolved. In germline, CDR1 is SGHNT, CDR2 YYREEE (reference sequence). V lost 4 bases to trimming and J lost 4 bases, with 18 bases between them. The CDR3 sequence is 15 residues long. Filled out from reference TRBV5-4 and TRBJ2-7, the complete variable domain reads ETGVTQSPTHLIKTRGQQVTLRCSSQSGHNTVSWYQQALGQGPQFIFQYYREEENGRGNFPPRFSGLQFPNYSSELNVNALELDDSALYLCASSTKKDGEYEQYFGPGTRLTVT.

This clonotype was observed many times. J is TRBJ1-2 and V is TRBV2; 10 bases align to TRBD1. The CDR3 extends over 12 amino acids. Germline V CDR1 and CDR2: SNHLY, FYNNEI. The junction had 2 bases not matched to a gene; V was cut back by 7 bases and J by 6 bases. CDR3 sequence (DNA): TGTGCCAGCACCGGGACAGGGGATGGCTACACCTTC. Its protein product is CASTGTGDGYTF.

CDR3 residues: CASSRPGRRINTEAFF. The CDR3 DNA reads TGTGCCAGCAGCCGGCCAGGGAGACGGATAAACACTGAAGCTTTCTTT. The rearrangement uses TRBV7-3 and TRBJ1-1, with TRBD1 as a possible D gene (5 bases). Germline CDR1 and CDR2: SGHTA and FQGTGA. The CDR3 is 16 residues long. The V end was cut by 5 bases, the J end by 2 bases, with 18 bases between.

The rearrangement links TRBV19 to TRBJ2-5; 7 positions agree with TRBD1. The CDR3 loop spans 15 amino acids. The germline V gene encodes CDR1 LNHDA and CDR2 SQIVND (reference sequence). Trimming at V came to 7 bases and at J to 5 bases, leaving 13 bases not matched to a gene. CDR3 DNA sequence: TGTGCCAGTATTAATCCATACAGGGGTCGGGAGACCCAGTACTTC. Protein sequence: CASINPYRGRETQYF. Based on the CDR3 plus reference TRBV19 and TRBJ2-5, the full variable domain is DGGITQSPKYLFRKEGQNVTLSCEQNLNHDAMYWYRQDPGQGLRLIYYSQIVNDFQKGDIAEGYSVSREKKESFPLTVTSAQKNPTAFYLCASINPYRGRETQYFGPGTRLLVL.

Comments on this clonotype: A clone one base away is much larger, so this may be a read error. The chain is built from TRBV12-3 or TRBV12-4 and TRBJ1-5; no reliable D call. The CDR3 runs to 12 residues. V was clipped by 7 bases and J by 3 bases, with 7 bases between them. This CDR3 is CASMGINQPQHF. DNA of the CDR3: TGTGCCAGCATGGGGATCAATCAGCCCCAGCATTTT.

In its sample, this clonotype was seen many times. The chain carries TRBV3-1 and TRBJ2-7, with D possibly TRBD2 on 5 matching bases. The CDR3 is 16 amino acids. Germline V gives CDR1 LGHDT, CDR2 YNNKEL (reference sequence). V dropped 3 bases and J dropped 4 bases, with 19 bases sitting between them. CDR3 sequence: CASSHRIGITKYEQYF. The CDR3, as DNA: TGTGCCAGCAGCCATCGGATCGGGATAACTAAGTACGAGCAGTACTTC.

Only a few counts were recorded for this clonotype. This chain links TRBV10-3 with TRBJ2-1, with D maybe TRBD2 (5 bases). The V end was cut by 7 bases, the J end by 8 bases, with 9 bases between. The CDR3 spans 11 residues. Germline CDR1 and CDR2: ENHRY and SYGVKD. CDR3 sequence reads: CAIKTSYEQFF. DNA for the CDR3: TGTGCCATCAAAACTAGTTATGAGCAGTTCTTC.

In this sample, this clonotype turned up many times. This chain joins TRBV10-3 and TRBJ2-7; the match to TRBD2 covers 16 bases. Trimming took 4 bases from V and 2 from J; bases not matched to a gene: 8. Germline values: CDR1 ENHRY, CDR2 SYGVKD. The CDR3 has 18 amino acids. CDR3 DNA: TGTGCCATCAGTGCGCCGGGACTAGCGGGAGGGCAGGCCTACGAGCAGTACTTC. Amino acids: CAISAPGLAGGQAYEQYF.